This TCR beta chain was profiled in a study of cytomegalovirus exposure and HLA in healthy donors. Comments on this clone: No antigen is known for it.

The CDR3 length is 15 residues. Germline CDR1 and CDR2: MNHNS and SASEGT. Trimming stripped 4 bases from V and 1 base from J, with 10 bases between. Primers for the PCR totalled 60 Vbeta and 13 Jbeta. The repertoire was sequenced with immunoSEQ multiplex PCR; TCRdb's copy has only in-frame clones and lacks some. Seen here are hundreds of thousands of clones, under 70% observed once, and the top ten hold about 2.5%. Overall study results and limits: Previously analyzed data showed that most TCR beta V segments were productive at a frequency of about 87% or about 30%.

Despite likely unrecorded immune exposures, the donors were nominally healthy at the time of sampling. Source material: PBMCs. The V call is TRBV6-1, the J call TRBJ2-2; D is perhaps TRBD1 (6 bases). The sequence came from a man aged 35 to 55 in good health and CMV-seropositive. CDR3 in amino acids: CASSVQGRNTGELFF. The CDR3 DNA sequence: TGTGCCAGCAGTGTCCAGGGGCGGAACACCGGGGAGCTGTTTTTT.